This T cell receptor (beta chain) appears in the sequencing data of a study of cytomegalovirus exposure and HLA in healthy donors. Turning to the study itself: Genotyping showed 70% to 90% of roughly 400 donors falling in the Caucasian-associated ancestry cluster.

PCR was performed using 60 Vbeta and 13 Jbeta primers. Authors' methods: Unique TCR beta chains totaled 80 million to 100 million in a later count, with approximately 11 million of them shared. The method was immunoSEQ multiplex PCR; TCRdb's version includes in-frame clones alone and lacks a portion of them. V and J calls plus clone size are reproduced from that table; the DNA served to infer D and trimming. The sample records roughly 140,000 clones, 75% to 85% being singletons. CDR1 and CDR2 (germline): MDHEN, SYDVKM. The CDR3 is 15 amino acids. The V and J ends lost 6 bases and 6 bases, in that order; junction bases with no gene match: 11.

The clonotype was recovered from a man aged 50 or older in good health and CMV-seropositive. Specimen: PBMCs. The chain uses TRBV28 and TRBJ2-7; 10 bases align to TRBD2. For the CDR3, the DNA is TGTGCCAGCAGCCGCTTACTAGCGGGAAAAGGCGAGCAGTACTTC. Encoded protein: CASSRLLAGKGEQYF.